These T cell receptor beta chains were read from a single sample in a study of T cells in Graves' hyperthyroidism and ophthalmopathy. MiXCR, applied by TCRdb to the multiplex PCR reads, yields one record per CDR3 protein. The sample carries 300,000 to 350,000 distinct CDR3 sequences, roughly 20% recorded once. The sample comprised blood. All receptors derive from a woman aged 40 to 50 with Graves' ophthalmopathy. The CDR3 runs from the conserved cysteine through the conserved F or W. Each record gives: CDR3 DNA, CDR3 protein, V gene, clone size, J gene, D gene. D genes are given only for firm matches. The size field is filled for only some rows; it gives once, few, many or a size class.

TGTGCCAGCAGTCCGGGCAGGGGACAGCCCCAGCATTTT	CASSPGRGQPQHF	TRBV7-6	many	TRBJ1-5	.
TGTGCCTGGAGTGCGAGGACAGGGGGCCTTCAGCCCCAGCATTTT	CAWSARTGGLQPQHF	TRBV30	many	TRBJ1-5	TRBD1
TGTGCCAGCAGTTACGTGGTAGCGGGAGTCGAGCAGTCCTTC	CASSYVVAGVEQSF	TRBV6-2/TRBV6-3	few	TRBJ2-7	TRBD2
TGTGCCAGCAGCTTGCGAGGGAACAGCAATCAGCCCCAGCATTTT	CASSLRGNSNQPQHF	TRBV5-6	few	TRBJ1-5	.
TGTGCCAGCAGCTTCATCCCCGGGCAGGCCAAAAACATTCAGTACTTC	CASSFIPGQAKNIQYF	TRBV11-3	many	TRBJ2-4	.
TGTGCCAGCAGCTCCGCCCAGGGAGGGGTTCGGGCTGAAGCTTTCTTT	CASSSAQGGVRAEAFF	TRBV6-2/TRBV6-3	.	TRBJ1-1	.
TGTGCCAGCAGCGTAGACCATCGACTAGCCTTC	CASSVDHRLAF	TRBV9	many	TRBJ2-1	TRBD2
TGTGCCAGCAGCAGGGTGGGCAGCCAACAAGAGACCCAGTACTTC	CASSRVGSQQETQYF	TRBV12-3/TRBV12-4	many	TRBJ2-5	.
TGCGCCAGCAGCCCCGGACAGGGCAGTTCGCGAAAGGAAGCTTTCTTT	CASSPGQGSSRKEAFF	TRBV5-1	many	TRBJ1-1	TRBD1
TGCGCCAGCAGCTTGGCAGGGCCGGACACTGAAGCTTTCTTT	CASSLAGPDTEAFF	TRBV5-1	.	TRBJ1-1	.
TGTGCCAGCAGCCAAGAACCCGGGGAGCTGTTTTTT	CASSQEPGELFF	TRBV3-1	many	TRBJ2-2	.
TGTGCCAGCAGCTTAGTTTTTCCCTACGAGCAGTACTTC	CASSLVFPYEQYF	TRBV7-2	many	TRBJ2-7	.
TGTGCCAGCAGTTTATCGTCGTGGGAGACCCAGTACTTC	CASSLSSWETQYF	TRBV27	many	TRBJ2-5	.
TGTGCCAGTAGATTGCGGGGTCAGCCCCAGCATTTT	CASRLRGQPQHF	TRBV19	many	TRBJ1-5	.
TGTGCCAGCAGTGAGGTGGACAGGGCGACTGAAGCTTTCTTT	CASSEVDRATEAFF	TRBV6-1	many	TRBJ1-1	TRBD1
TGTGCCAGCAGTTTATTTCAGGGATCCGCCAAAAACATTCAGTACTTC	CASSLFQGSAKNIQYF	TRBV28	.	TRBJ2-4	.
TGCGCCAGCAGCCAAGATTGGAGGGGACTAGCGTACGAGCAGTACTTC	CASSQDWRGLAYEQYF	TRBV4-3	many	TRBJ2-7	TRBD2
TGTGCCAGCAGTTCCAGAGGACGGGGGTGGAGGAACACTGAAGCTTTCTTT	CASSSRGRGWRNTEAFF	TRBV28	many	TRBJ1-1	.
TGTGCCAGCAGGTATACCGGGAAAAACGAGCAGTACTTC	CASRYTGKNEQYF	TRBV6-5	many	TRBJ2-7	.
TGCAGTGCCGGCGACAGGGATAGTTACGAGCAGTACTTC	CSAGDRDSYEQYF	TRBV20-1	.	TRBJ2-7	TRBD1
TGTGCCAGCAGTTACGCGGGACATCGATCCTCGGAGACCCAGTACTTC	CASSYAGHRSSETQYF	TRBV6-5	many	TRBJ2-5	.
TGTGCCAGCAGATTTGGCGGTACCGCATCCTACGAGCAGTACTTC	CASRFGGTASYEQYF	TRBV28	many	TRBJ2-7	.
TGTGCCAGTAGCGGCAGCGGGCGAAATACCTTC	CASSGSGRNTF	TRBV19	many	TRBJ1-2	.
TGTGCCAGCAGTCCCCTCAGTGCTGCTGAAGCTTTCTTT	CASSPLSAAEAFF	TRBV6-2/TRBV6-3	.	TRBJ1-1	.
TGTGCCAGCAGTCCCCAGGACAGGGGTGGTGGCTACACCTTC	CASSPQDRGGGYTF	TRBV6-1	few	TRBJ1-2	TRBD1
TGTGCCTGGAGCGCGGGACGGAGTAACACCATATATTTT	CAWSAGRSNTIYF	TRBV30	many	TRBJ1-3	.
TGTGCCAGTAGTATTACGGGGGCCGGGGAGCTGTTTTTT	CASSITGAGELFF	TRBV19	many	TRBJ2-2	.
TGTGCCAGCAGTGACGAGACGAACACTGAAGCTTTCTTT	CASSDETNTEAFF	TRBV2	many	TRBJ1-1	.
TGTGCCAGCAGGAAGGGACATCCGCACGGGACCCAGTACTTC	CASRKGHPHGTQYF	TRBV12-3/TRBV12-4	many	TRBJ2-5	.